This T cell receptor (beta chain) was profiled in a study of neurological immune-mediated disorders. TCRdb independently ran MiXCR on the 5' RACE reads; one entry per CDR3 protein. The table includes about 53,000 distinct CDR3 sequences, 8% to 9% detected once. The CDR3 has 15 amino acids. The ends lost 2 bases at V and 8 bases at J; junction bases unmatched: 6. CDR1 DFQATT and CDR2 SNEGSKA come from the germline V gene (reference sequence). This clonotype was seen repeatedly, ten times or more. Time point here: longitudinal time-point 3. The sequence came from a woman in her thirties or forties in good health. The sequenced sample was PBMCs. The chain carries TRBV20-1 and TRBJ2-1; 13 bases align to TRBD2. Here the CDR3 DNA reads TGCAGTGCTAGAAGGACTAGCGGGAGATTCGATGAGCAGTTCTTC. Translating it yields CSARRTSGRFDEQFF.